One and the same sample provided the 22 T cell receptor beta chains below, sequenced in a study of T cells in localized non-small cell lung cancer. Assay used: immunoSEQ multiplex PCR; TCRdb lists only in-frame clones, some missing. This table has roughly 61,000 clones, roughly 76% appearing once. The material was PBMCs, obtained before any cancer treatment. These receptors all stem from a man aged 40 to 75 with stage II lung adenocarcinoma.

This clone has just a few counts. The chain has TRBV7-6 and TRBJ2-2; 11 bases fit TRBD2. CDR1 is SGHVS and CDR2 is FNYEAQ in the germline V gene. The CDR3 is 16 residues long. V was clipped by 4 bases and J by 7 bases; unmatched bases: 8. The CDR3 loop reads CASSSTSGSRIGELFF. CDR3 in DNA: TGTGCCAGCAGCTCTACTAGCGGGAGTCGAATCGGGGAGCTGTTTTTT.

V is TRBV12-5 and J is TRBJ2-2; D is perhaps TRBD2 (6 bases). The V and J ends lost 8 bases and 5 bases respectively, with 18 bases between them. Germline CDR1 reads LGHNT; CDR2 reads FRNRAP. The CDR3 contains 15 residues. The CDR3 here is CASLPGASPTGELFF. Here the CDR3 DNA reads TGTGCTAGTCTGCCGGGAGCGTCACCAACCGGGGAGCTGTTTTTT.

This chain's CDR3 is CASTHRGAGYSNQPQHF. The CDR3 coding sequence is TGTGCCAGTACGCACCGTGGAGCGGGGTATAGCAATCAGCCCCAGCATTTT. The V and J genes are TRBV19 and TRBJ1-5; D gene uncertain. The CDR3 extends over 17 amino acids. Trimming left V 7 bases short and J 0 bases short, with 19 bases between. Germline V gene lookup returns CDR1 LNHDA and CDR2 SQIVND (reference sequence).

V usage is TRBV28 and J usage is TRBJ2-7; D is perhaps TRBD1 or TRBD2 (5 bases each). V was clipped by 6 bases and J by 2 bases, with 5 bases between them. Germline CDR1 reads MDHEN; CDR2 reads SYDVKM. The CDR3 contains 11 residues. CDR3 sequence: CASRGPYEQYF. The CDR3 DNA reads as TGTGCCAGCAGGGGACCCTACGAGCAGTACTTC.

The V gene is TRBV5-5, the J gene TRBJ1-5; no clear D gene. Germline values: CDR1 SGHKS, CDR2 YYEKEE (reference sequence). The CDR3 runs 13 residues. V lost 1 base and J lost 6, with 8 bases in between. CDR3 amino acids: CASSLWGSQPQHF. The CDR3 DNA is TGTGCCAGCAGCTTGTGGGGAAGTCAGCCCCAGCATTTT.

This clone was counted a single time. The rearrangement joins TRBV7-8 to TRBJ2-7; tentative D call: TRBD2 (6 bases). Trimming took off 2 bases at V and 0 bases at J, with 8 bases between the two ends. The CDR3 extends over 14 amino acids. The germline CDR1 and CDR2 sequences are SGHVS and FQNEAQ. CDR3 sequence reads: CASSLLGGSYEQYF. The CDR3 DNA reads as TGTGCCAGCAGCTTATTGGGAGGCTCCTACGAGCAGTACTTC.

The chain joins TRBV18 to TRBJ1-2, with 7 bases aligning to TRBD1. This CDR3 is 15 amino acids long. J was trimmed by 7 bases and V by 0 bases; bases with no gene match: 8. The germline CDR1 and CDR2 sequences are KGHSH and LQKENI. Here the CDR3 DNA reads TGTGCCAGCTCACCACCGCGGACAGGACCCGTTGGCTACACCTTC. This gives the protein CASSPPRTGPVGYTF.

The rearrangement uses TRBV10-3 and TRBJ2-2; a possible D gene is TRBD1 (7 bases). The CDR3 runs to 14 residues. The germline CDR1 and CDR2 sequences are ENHRY and SYGVKD. V gave up 10 bases and J gave up 0 bases, with 12 bases separating them. The CDR3, as DNA: TGTGCCACCCAGGGGGACTCGAACACCGGGGAGCTGTTTTTT. Translating it yields CATQGDSNTGELFF.

This clone was detected once. The chain carries TRBV18 and TRBJ1-5, with 7 positions matching TRBD1. CDR1 and CDR2 (germline): KGHSH, LQKENI. The V segment lost 4 bases and the J segment 6 bases; nucleotides outside the gene matches: 9. The CDR3 sequence is 15 residues long. CDR3 region: CASSLQGERSQPQHF. The CDR3 DNA reads TGTGCCAGCTCACTCCAGGGGGAACGTAGTCAGCCCCAGCATTTT.

This clone was recorded once. The rearrangement joins TRBV6-1 to TRBJ1-1; D may be TRBD1 (6 bases). Looked up from germline, CDR1 is MNHNS and CDR2 is SASEGT. Trimming removed 1 base from V and 0 bases from J, with 9 bases in between. The CDR3 is 15 residues long. CDR3 in DNA: TGTGCCAGCAGTGAAGGAGGGGGGCTGAACACTGAAGCTTTCTTT. Its translation is CASSEGGGLNTEAFF.

The CDR3 protein is CASKVTGDNEQFF. The CDR3 nucleotides read TGTGCCAGCAAGGTGACGGGAGACAATGAGCAGTTCTTC. The V gene is TRBV2, the J gene TRBJ2-1, with D possibly being TRBD2 (6 bases). CDR1 is SNHLY, CDR2 FYNNEI, per germline. CDR3 size: 13 residues. V lost 7 bases, J lost 5 bases, and 12 bases lay in between. The full variable domain, with the rest looked up from reference TRBV2 and TRBJ2-1, is EPEVTQTPSHQVTQMGQEVILRCVPISNHLYFYWYRQILGQKVEFLVSFYNNEISEKSEIFDDQFSVERPDGSNFTLKIRSTKLEDSAMYFCASKVTGDNEQFFGPGTRLTVL.

The rearrangement joins TRBV13 to TRBJ2-3, with TRBD2 matching over 10 bases. Germline V gene data show CDR1 as PRHDT and CDR2 as FYEKMQ (reference sequence). Trimming cost V 6 bases and J 4 bases; bases outside gene matches: 10. The CDR3 extends over 16 amino acids. CDR3 sequence reads: CASSLTALAGADTQYF. DNA of the CDR3: TGTGCCAGCAGTTTGACAGCGCTAGCGGGAGCAGATACGCAGTATTTT.

This chain joins TRBV7-9 and TRBJ1-2; 9 nucleotides match TRBD1. This CDR3 spans 15 amino acids. V was pared by 1 base and J by 3 bases, with 3 bases of the junction left unmatched. Germline CDR1 is SEHNR and CDR2 is FQNEAQ (reference sequence). CDR3 bases: TGTGCCAGCAGCTTAGAGGGGACAGGGTACTATGGCTACACCTTC. This sequence encodes CASSLEGTGYYGYTF.

The chain employs TRBV19 and TRBJ2-2; 7 bases match TRBD1. J was trimmed by 4 bases and V by 6 bases; bases with no gene match: 5. Germline V gives CDR1 LNHDA, CDR2 SQIVND (reference sequence). The CDR3 runs 14 residues. CDR3 DNA: TGTGCCAGTAGCTTAGGGACAGTCACCGGGGAGCTGTTTTTT. Its protein product is CASSLGTVTGELFF.

This clone was observed once. The V call is TRBV12-5, the J call TRBJ1-2, with D maybe TRBD1 (6 bases). Germline values: CDR1 LGHNT, CDR2 FRNRAP. V dropped 6 bases and J dropped 1 base, with 12 bases sitting between them. The CDR3 runs to 14 residues. The DNA of the CDR3 is TGTGCTAGTGGCCCCGGGGGCGGTAACTATGGCTACACCTTC. Amino acids: CASGPGGGNYGYTF.

The rearrangement uses TRBV15 and TRBJ2-7; 7 bases map to TRBD1. V trimming: 2 bases; J trimming: 5 bases; junction bases outside the gene matches: 6. The length of the CDR3 is 14 residues. Looked up from germline, CDR1 is LNHNV and CDR2 is YYDKDF (reference sequence). DNA of the CDR3: TGTGCCACCAGCAGACCTGACAGGGCTGACGAGCAGTACTTC. Translating it yields CATSRPDRADEQYF. The whole variable domain, filled in from reference TRBV15 and TRBJ2-7, reads DAMVIQNPRYQVTQFGKPVTLSCSQTLNHNVMYWYQQKSSQAPKLLFHYYDKDFNNEADTPDNFQSRRPNTSFCFLDIRSPGLGDTAMYLCATSRPDRADEQYFGPGTRLTVT.

The rearrangement links TRBV11-2 to TRBJ2-1; TRBD1 agrees at 10 bases. Germline trimming cut 1 base from V and 8 bases from J; bases unmatched to any gene: 2. CDR1 is SGHAT and CDR2 is FQNNGV in the germline V gene. The CDR3 runs to 14 residues. The CDR3 DNA follows: TGTGCCAGCAGCTTAGGGGGGACAGGGGATGAGCAGTTCTTC. Its translation is CASSLGGTGDEQFF.

The chain couples TRBV12-5 to TRBJ2-7, with TRBD2 matching 16 bases. The CDR3 loop spans 19 amino acids. After removal of 6 bases from V and 3 bases from J, the junction contained 14 bases not matched to a gene. Germline V gives CDR1 LGHNT, CDR2 FRNRAP. CDR3 amino acids: CASGGTGLAGGRGSYEQYF. In nucleotides, the CDR3 is TGTGCTAGTGGGGGAACGGGACTAGCGGGAGGGAGGGGAAGCTACGAGCAGTACTTC.

This rearrangement joins TRBV5-6 to TRBJ2-7, with D possibly matching TRBD2 (5 bases). With 7 bases removed from V and 7 bases from J, the gap between germline ends came to 9 bases. The CDR3 covers 10 residues. From germline, CDR1 is SGHDT and CDR2 YYEEEE. CDR3 bases: TGTGCCAGCGGGTCGGGGGAGCAGTACTTC. It codes for CASGSGEQYF.

This chain uses TRBV6-5 with TRBJ2-1; 8 nucleotides match TRBD1. Trimming at V came to 1 base and at J to 1 base, leaving 0 bases not matched to a gene. CDR3 length: 15 residues. The germline CDR1 and CDR2 sequences are MNHEY and SVGAGI. CDR3 in amino acids: CASSYWTGSYNEQFF. The CDR3 DNA reads as TGTGCCAGCAGTTACTGGACAGGGTCCTACAATGAGCAGTTCTTC.

The chain couples TRBV30 to TRBJ1-5, with TRBD1 identical over 8 bases. The V gene's germline CDR1 is GTSNPN and CDR2 SVGIG (reference sequence). The CDR3 totals 15 residues. V lost 0 bases and J lost 6; bases outside the gene matches: 7. The CDR3, as DNA: TGTGCCTGGAGTGTACCGGGGACAGGCTGTCAGCCCCAGCATTTT. Translating it yields CAWSVPGTGCQPQHF.

This chain uses TRBV14 with TRBJ2-1, with 8 bases aligning to TRBD2. Germline-derived CDR1 and CDR2 are SGHDN and FVKESK. The CDR3 contains 17 residues. With 3 bases clipped from V and 7 bases from J, the junction kept 14 bases outside the gene matches. CDR3 coding DNA: TGTGCCAGCAGCCATTTCCCCCAGCGGGAGAAGGAGAATGAGCAGTTCTTC. This sequence encodes CASSHFPQREKENEQFF.